The 14 T cell receptor beta chains in this list originate from one sample, sequenced in a study of CD8 T cells in Susac syndrome. The RNA, 0.5 to 1 ug, was put through reverse transcription using random hexamers. TCRdb processed the immunoSEQ multiplex PCR reads anew with MiXCR; each CDR3 protein has one entry. There are some 200,000 distinct CDR3 sequences in the sample; approximately 95% occur only once, and around 0.16% lies in the top ten. Material: CD8+ T cells from PBMCs. The receptors derive from a human donor with Susac syndrome.

This chain joins TRBV6-6 and TRBJ2-7; D unclear. This CDR3 is 13 amino acids long. Between the trimmed V and J ends, which lost 5 bases and 3 bases, there was a span of 11 bases. The germline V gene encodes CDR1 MNHNY and CDR2 SVGAGI (reference sequence). The CDR3, as DNA: TGTGCCAGCAGTCTGGGTTACCTCTACGAGCAGTACTTC. Protein product: CASSLGYLYEQYF.

The genes are TRBV12-3 or TRBV12-4 and TRBJ1-4; D remains unclear. The length of the CDR3 is 15 residues. V lost 6 bases, J lost 7 bases, and 18 bases lay in between. CDR3 nucleotide sequence: TGTGCCAGCAGCCTTCGAACAAGGAGGCTTGAAAAACTGTTTTTT. It codes for CASSLRTRRLEKLFF.

The CDR3 region is CASSSAYEQYF. CDR3 coding DNA: TGTGCCAGCAGCTCCGCCTACGAGCAGTACTTC. The chain combines TRBV11-2 with TRBJ2-7; no firm D call. Trimming cost V 4 bases and J 2 bases, with 3 bases left between them. This CDR3 contains 11 residues. Germline CDR1 SGHAT, CDR2 FQNNGV.

The chain uses TRBV30 and TRBJ1-1; D unclear. There are 13 residues in the CDR3. From germline, CDR1 is GTSNPN and CDR2 SVGIG (reference sequence). The ends were cut back, 0 bases at V and 4 bases at J, with 9 bases in the middle. CDR3 sequence (DNA): TGTGCCTGGAGTGTAGGGTTAGGCACTGAAGCTTTCTTT. Encoded protein: CAWSVGLGTEAFF.

V gene TRBV9 combines with J gene TRBJ2-2; no firm D call. The CDR3 covers 12 residues. Trimming cost V 3 bases and J 13 bases, with 13 bases left between them. CDR1 SGDLS and CDR2 YYNGEE come from the germline V gene. CDR3 amino acids: CASSGRMVGLFF. The DNA of the CDR3 is TGTGCCAGCAGCGGACGGATGGTGGGGCTGTTTTTT.

This clonotype showed up just once. V usage is TRBV5-1 and J usage is TRBJ1-5; no clear D. The germline V gene has CDR1 SGHRS and CDR2 YFSETQ. CDR3 length equals 13 residues. The V and J ends lost 4 bases and 7 bases respectively, with 12 bases between them. DNA of the CDR3: TGCGCCAGCAGCCCTCCCTATATCCAGCCCCAGCATTTT. Its protein is CASSPPYIQPQHF.

This sequence joins TRBV6-6 and TRBJ1-1, with a possible D match to TRBD1 (6 bases). CDR1 is MNHNY, CDR2 SVGAGI, per germline (reference sequence). The CDR3 covers 15 residues. V was clipped by 7 bases and J by 3 bases, with 18 bases between them. CDR3 in DNA: TGTGCCAGCAACGGACACAGGGAAGGGGACACTGAAGCTTTCTTT. Translation gives CASNGHREGDTEAFF.

The chain couples TRBV27 to TRBJ2-3; D might be TRBD2 (6 bases). Per germline, CDR1 MNHEY and CDR2 SMNVEV (reference sequence). V gave up 5 bases and J gave up 7 bases, with 19 bases separating them. The CDR3 covers 15 residues. For the CDR3, the DNA is TGTGCCAGCAGTCCCCTCGGGGGTCCTCCGAATACGCAGTATTTT. Residues: CASSPLGGPPNTQYF.

The V call is TRBV9, the J call TRBJ2-2; 8 bases are shared with TRBD1. V gave up 1 base and J gave up 1 base; unmatched junction bases: 3. CDR1 is SGDLS, CDR2 YYNGEE, per germline. There are 16 residues in the CDR3. The DNA for the CDR3 is TGTGCCAGCAGCGTACCGGGACAGGAGAACACCGGGGAGCTGTTTTTT. Its translation: CASSVPGQENTGELFF. The full variable domain, rest sourced from reference TRBV9 and TRBJ2-2, is DSGVTQTPKHLITATGQRVTLRCSPRSGDLSVYWYQQSLDQGLQFLIQYYNGEERAKGNILERFSAQQFPDLHSELNLSSLELGDSALYFCASSVPGQENTGELFFGEGSRLTVL.

V is TRBV20-1 and J is TRBJ2-3, with 8 bases aligning to TRBD2. V dropped 1 base and J dropped 1; count of bases not matched to a gene: 7. CDR3 length: 16 residues. CDR1 is DFQATT, CDR2 SNEGSKA, per germline (reference sequence). CDR3 sequence reads: CSARAPTTSGTDTQYF. The CDR3 DNA follows: TGCAGTGCTAGAGCGCCTACGACTAGCGGCACAGATACGCAGTATTTT.

CDR3 nucleotides: TGTGCCAGCAGCGTGGACGGGACCTCCTACGAGCAGTACTTC. Its protein is CASSVDGTSYEQYF. V and J are TRBV9 and TRBJ2-7; the D call may be TRBD1 or TRBD2 (5 bases each). The CDR3 loop spans 14 amino acids. Trimming left V 2 bases short and J 0 bases short, with 9 bases between. The V gene's germline CDR1 is SGDLS and CDR2 YYNGEE.

CDR3 nucleotides: TGCAGTGCTGAGGCCTGGACAGGTCTTCCCGATACGCAGTATTTT. Translating it yields CSAEAWTGLPDTQYF. The chain joins TRBV20-1 to TRBJ2-3; 7 bases match TRBD1. Germline V gives CDR1 DFQATT, CDR2 SNEGSKA (reference sequence). CDR3 length: 15 amino acids. V lost 5 bases to trimming and J lost 6 bases; unmatched junction nucleotides: 14.

This chain links TRBV27 with TRBJ2-7; possibly TRBD1 for D (6 bases). The CDR3 runs 17 residues. V was trimmed by 0 bases and J by 0 bases, leaving 15 bases between them. Germline loops: CDR1 MNHEY, CDR2 SMNVEV (reference sequence). DNA of the CDR3: TGTGCCAGCAGTTTATCAGGGGGTCCCCTCAGCTCCTACGAGCAGTACTTC. Residues: CASSLSGGPLSSYEQYF.

Only one count was recorded for this clonotype. V is TRBV6-5 and J is TRBJ2-1, with TRBD2 identical over 9 bases. J gave up 5 bases and V 6 bases, and 2 bases lay outside the gene matches. Germline V CDR1 and CDR2: MNHEY, SVGAGI. The CDR3 totals 13 residues. The CDR3 nucleotides read TGTGCCAGCAGGCCTAGCGGGGACAATGAGCAGTTCTTC. It is translated as CASRPSGDNEQFF.